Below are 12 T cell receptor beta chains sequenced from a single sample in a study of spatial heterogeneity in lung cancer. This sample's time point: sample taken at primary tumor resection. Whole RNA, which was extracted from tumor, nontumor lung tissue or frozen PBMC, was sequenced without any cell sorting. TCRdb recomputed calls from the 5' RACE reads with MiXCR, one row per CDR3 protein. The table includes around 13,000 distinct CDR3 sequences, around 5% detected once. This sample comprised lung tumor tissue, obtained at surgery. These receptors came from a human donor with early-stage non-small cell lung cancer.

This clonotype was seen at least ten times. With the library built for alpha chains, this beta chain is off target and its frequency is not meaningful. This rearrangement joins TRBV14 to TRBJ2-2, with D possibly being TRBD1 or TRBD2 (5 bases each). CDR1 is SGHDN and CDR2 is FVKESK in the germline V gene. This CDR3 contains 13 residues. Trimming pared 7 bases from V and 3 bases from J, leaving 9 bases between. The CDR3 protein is CASTGTYTGELFF. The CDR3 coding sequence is TGTGCCAGCACCGGGACCTACACCGGGGAGCTGTTTTTT. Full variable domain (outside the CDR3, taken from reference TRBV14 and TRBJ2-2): EAGVTQFPSHSVIEKGQTVTLRCDPISGHDNLYWYRRVMGKEIKFLLHFVKESKQDESGMPNNRFLAERTGGTYSTLKVQPAELEDSGVYFCASTGTYTGELFFGEGSRLTVL.

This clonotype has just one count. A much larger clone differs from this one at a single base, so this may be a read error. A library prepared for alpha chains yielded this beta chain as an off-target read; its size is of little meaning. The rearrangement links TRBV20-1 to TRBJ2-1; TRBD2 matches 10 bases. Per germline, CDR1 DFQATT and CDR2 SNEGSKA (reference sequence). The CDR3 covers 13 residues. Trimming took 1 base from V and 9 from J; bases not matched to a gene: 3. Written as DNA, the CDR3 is TGCAGTGCTAGAGTAGGACTAGCGGCTGAGCAGTTCTTC. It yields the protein CSARVGLAAEQFF.

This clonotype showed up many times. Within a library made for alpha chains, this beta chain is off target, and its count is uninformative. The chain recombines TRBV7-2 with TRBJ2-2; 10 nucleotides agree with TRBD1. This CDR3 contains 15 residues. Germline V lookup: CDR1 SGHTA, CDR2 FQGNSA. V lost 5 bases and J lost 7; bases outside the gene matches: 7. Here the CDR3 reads CASSQTGGGVGELFF. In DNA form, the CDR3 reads TGTGCCAGCAGCCAGACAGGGGGCGGTGTCGGGGAGCTGTTTTTT.

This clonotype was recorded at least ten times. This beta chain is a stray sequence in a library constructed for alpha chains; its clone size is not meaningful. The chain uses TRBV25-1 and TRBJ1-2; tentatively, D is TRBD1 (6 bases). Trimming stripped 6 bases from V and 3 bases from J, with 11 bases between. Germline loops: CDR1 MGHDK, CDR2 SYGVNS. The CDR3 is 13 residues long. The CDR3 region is CASRRGVDYGYTF. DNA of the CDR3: TGTGCCAGCAGGAGGGGGGTTGACTATGGCTACACCTTC.

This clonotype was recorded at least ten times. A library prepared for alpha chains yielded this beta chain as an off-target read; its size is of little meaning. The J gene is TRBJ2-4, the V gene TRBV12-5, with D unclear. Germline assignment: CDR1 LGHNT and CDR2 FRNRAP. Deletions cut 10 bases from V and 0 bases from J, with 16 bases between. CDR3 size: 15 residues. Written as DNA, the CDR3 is TGTGCTACTGACCGATACAACCTAGCCAAAAACATTCAGTACTTC. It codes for CATDRYNLAKNIQYF.

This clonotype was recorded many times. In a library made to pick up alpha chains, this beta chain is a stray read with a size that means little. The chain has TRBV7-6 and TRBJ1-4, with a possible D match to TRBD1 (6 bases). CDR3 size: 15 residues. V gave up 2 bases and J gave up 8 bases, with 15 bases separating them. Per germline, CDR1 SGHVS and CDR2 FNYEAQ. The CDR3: CASSLLSRGGEKLFF. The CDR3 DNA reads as TGTGCCAGCAGCTTATTGTCCAGGGGTGGCGAAAAACTGTTTTTT.

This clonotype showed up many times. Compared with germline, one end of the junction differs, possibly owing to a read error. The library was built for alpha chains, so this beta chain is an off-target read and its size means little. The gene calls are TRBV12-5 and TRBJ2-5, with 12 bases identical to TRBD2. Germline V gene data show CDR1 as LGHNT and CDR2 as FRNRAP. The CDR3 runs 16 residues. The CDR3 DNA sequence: TGTGCTAGTGGATTGGGGACTAGCGGGTTCCAAGAGACCCAGTACTTC. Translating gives CASGLGTSGFQETQYF.

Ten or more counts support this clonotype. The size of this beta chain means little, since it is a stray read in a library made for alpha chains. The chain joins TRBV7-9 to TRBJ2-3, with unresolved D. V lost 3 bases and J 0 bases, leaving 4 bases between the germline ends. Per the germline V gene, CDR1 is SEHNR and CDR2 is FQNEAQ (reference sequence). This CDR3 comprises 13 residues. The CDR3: CASSLGSTDTQYF. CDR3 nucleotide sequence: TGTGCCAGCAGCTTGGGTAGCACAGATACGCAGTATTTT.

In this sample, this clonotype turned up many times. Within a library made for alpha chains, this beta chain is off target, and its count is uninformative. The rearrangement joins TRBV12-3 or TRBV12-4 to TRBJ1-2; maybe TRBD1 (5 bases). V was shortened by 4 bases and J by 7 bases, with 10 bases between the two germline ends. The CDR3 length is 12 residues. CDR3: CASSYQGRGYTF. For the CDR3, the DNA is TGTGCCAGCAGTTACCAGGGTCGTGGCTACACCTTC.

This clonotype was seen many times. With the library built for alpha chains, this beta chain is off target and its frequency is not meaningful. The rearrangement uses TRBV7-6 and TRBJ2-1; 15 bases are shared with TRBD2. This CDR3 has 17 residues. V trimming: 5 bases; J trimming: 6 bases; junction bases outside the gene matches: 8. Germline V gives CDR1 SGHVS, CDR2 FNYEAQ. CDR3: CASSRTSGRADLNEQFF. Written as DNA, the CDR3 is TGTGCCAGCAGCCGGACTAGCGGGAGGGCCGATCTCAATGAGCAGTTCTTC. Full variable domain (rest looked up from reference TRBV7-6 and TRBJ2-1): GAGVSQSPRYKVTKRGQDVALRCDPISGHVSLYWYRQALGQGPEFLTYFNYEAQQDKSGLPNDRFSAERPEGSISTLTIQRTEQRDSAMYRCASSRTSGRADLNEQFFGPGTRLTVL.

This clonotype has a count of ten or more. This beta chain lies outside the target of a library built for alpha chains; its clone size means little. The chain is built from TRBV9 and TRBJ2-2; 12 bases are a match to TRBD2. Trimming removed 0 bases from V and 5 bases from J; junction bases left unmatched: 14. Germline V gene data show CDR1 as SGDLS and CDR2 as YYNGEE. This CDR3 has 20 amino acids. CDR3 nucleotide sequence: TGTGCCAGCAGCGTAGTACCCTCCCCGACTAGCGGGAGAAGGACCGGGGAGCTGTTTTTT. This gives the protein CASSVVPSPTSGRRTGELFF.

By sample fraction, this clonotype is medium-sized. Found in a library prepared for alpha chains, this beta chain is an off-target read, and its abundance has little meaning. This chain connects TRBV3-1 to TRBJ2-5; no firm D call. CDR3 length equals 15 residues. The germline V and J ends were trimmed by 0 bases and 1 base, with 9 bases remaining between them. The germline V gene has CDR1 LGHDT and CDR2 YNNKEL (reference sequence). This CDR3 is CASSQDSRPQETQYF. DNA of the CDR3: TGTGCCAGCAGCCAAGACAGTAGACCCCAAGAGACCCAGTACTTC.